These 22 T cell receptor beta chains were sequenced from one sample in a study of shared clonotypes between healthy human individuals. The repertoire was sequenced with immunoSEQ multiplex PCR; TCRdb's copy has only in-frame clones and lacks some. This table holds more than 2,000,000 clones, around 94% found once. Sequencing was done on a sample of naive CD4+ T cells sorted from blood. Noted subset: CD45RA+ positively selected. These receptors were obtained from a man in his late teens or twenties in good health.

DNA for the CDR3: TGTGCCAGCTCACCTACCAGGGTGGCCGAGCAGTACTTC. This sequence encodes CASSPTRVAEQYF. V usage is TRBV18 and J usage is TRBJ2-7; the D gene is possibly TRBD1 (5 bases). CDR1 and CDR2 from the germline V gene are KGHSH and LQKENI. V was pared by 3 bases and J by 6 bases, with 12 bases between. The CDR3 spans 13 residues.

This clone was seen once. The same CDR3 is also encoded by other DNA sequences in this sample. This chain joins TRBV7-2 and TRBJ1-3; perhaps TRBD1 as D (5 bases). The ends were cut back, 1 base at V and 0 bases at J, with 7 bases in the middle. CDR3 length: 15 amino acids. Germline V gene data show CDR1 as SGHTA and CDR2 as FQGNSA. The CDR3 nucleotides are TGTGCCAGCAGCTTAGGACAGAGCTCTGGAAACACCATATATTTT. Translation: CASSLGQSSGNTIYF.

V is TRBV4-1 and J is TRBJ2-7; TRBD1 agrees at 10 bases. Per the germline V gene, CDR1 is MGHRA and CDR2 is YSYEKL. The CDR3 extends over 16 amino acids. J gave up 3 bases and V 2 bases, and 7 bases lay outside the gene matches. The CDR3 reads CASSQYGTGEGYEQYF. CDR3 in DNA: TGCGCCAGCAGCCAATACGGGACAGGGGAAGGCTACGAGCAGTACTTC.

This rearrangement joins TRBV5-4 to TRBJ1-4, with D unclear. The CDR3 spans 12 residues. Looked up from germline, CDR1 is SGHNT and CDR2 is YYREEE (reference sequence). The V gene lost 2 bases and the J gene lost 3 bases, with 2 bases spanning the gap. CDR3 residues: CASSLPNEKLFF. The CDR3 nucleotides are TGTGCCAGCAGCTTACCTAATGAAAAACTGTTTTTT.

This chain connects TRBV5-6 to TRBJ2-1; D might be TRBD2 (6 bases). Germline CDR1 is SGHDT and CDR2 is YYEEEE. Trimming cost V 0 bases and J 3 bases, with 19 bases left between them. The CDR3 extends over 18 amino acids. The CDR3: CASSLAVKLEGVYNEQFF. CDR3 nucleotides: TGTGCCAGCAGCTTGGCGGTTAAGCTGGAGGGCGTCTACAATGAGCAGTTCTTC.

In nucleotides, the CDR3 is TGTGCCAGCAGTGAGCAGCGGGGGGGCTATAGTGAGCAGTTCTTC. This encodes CASSEQRGGYSEQFF. The chain is built from TRBV6-1 and TRBJ2-1, with 10 bases identical to TRBD2. The CDR3 loop spans 15 amino acids. CDR1 MNHNS and CDR2 SASEGT come from the germline V gene. V gave up 3 bases and J gave up 9 bases; unmatched junction bases: 8.

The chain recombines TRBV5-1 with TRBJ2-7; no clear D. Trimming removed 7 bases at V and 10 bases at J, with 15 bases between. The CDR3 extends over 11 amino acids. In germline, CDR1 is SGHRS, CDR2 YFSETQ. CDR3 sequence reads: CASGMDYAQYF. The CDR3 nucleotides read TGCGCCAGCGGAATGGATTACGCCCAGTACTTC.

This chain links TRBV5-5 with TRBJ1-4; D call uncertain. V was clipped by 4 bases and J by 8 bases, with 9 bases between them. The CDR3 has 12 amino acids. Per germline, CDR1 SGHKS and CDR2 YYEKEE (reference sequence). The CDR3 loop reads CASSREGEKLFF. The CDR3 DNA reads TGTGCCAGCAGCCGGGAGGGCGAAAAACTGTTTTTT.

CDR3 sequence: CASTDRGRGSLHF. As DNA, the CDR3 is TGTGCCAGCACCGACAGGGGGAGAGGGTCCCTCCACTTT. This rearrangement joins TRBV6-1 to TRBJ1-6; TRBD1 matches 9 bases. J was trimmed by 14 bases and V by 7 bases; bases with no gene match: 9. CDR3 size: 13 residues. Looked up from germline, CDR1 is MNHNS and CDR2 is SASEGT.

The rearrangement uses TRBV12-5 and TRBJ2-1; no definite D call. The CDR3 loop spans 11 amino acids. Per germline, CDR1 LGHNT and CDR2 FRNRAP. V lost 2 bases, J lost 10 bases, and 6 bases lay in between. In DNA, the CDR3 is TGTGCTAGTGGTTTGTTAAAGGAGCAGTTCTTC. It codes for CASGLLKEQFF. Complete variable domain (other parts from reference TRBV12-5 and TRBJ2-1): DARVTQTPRHKVTEMGQEVTMRCQPILGHNTVFWYRQTMMQGLELLAYFRNRAPLDDSGMPKDRFSAEMPDATLATLKIQPSEPRDSAVYFCASGLLKEQFFGPGTRLTVL.

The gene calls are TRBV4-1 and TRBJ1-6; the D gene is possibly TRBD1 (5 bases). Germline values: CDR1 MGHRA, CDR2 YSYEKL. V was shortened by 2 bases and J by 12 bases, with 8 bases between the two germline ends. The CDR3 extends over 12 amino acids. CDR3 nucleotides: TGCGCCAGCAGCCAAAGTCAGGGACCCCTCCACTTT. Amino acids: CASSQSQGPLHF.

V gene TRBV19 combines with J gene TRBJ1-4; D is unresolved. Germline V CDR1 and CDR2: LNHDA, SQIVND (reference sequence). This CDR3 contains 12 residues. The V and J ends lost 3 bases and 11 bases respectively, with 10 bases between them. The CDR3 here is CASSILGNKLFF. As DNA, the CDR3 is TGTGCCAGTAGTATCTTAGGGAATAAACTGTTTTTT.

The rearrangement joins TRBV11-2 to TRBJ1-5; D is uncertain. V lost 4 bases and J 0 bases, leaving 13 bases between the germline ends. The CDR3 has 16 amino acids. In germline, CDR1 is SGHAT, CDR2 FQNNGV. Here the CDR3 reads CASSSVFRGSNQPQHF. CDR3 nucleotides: TGTGCCAGCAGCTCCGTTTTTCGGGGTAGCAATCAGCCCCAGCATTTT.

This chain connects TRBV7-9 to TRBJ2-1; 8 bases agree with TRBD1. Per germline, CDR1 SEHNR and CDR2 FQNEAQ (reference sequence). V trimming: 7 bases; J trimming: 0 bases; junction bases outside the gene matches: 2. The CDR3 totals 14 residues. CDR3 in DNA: TGTGCCAGCAAGACAGGGGACTCCTACAATGAGCAGTTCTTC. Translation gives CASKTGDSYNEQFF. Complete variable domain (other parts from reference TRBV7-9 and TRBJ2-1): DTGVSQNPRHKITKRGQNVTFRCDPISEHNRLYWYRQTLGQGPEFLTYFQNEAQLEKSRLLSDRFSAERPKGSFSTLEIQRTEQGDSAMYLCASKTGDSYNEQFFGPGTRLTVL.

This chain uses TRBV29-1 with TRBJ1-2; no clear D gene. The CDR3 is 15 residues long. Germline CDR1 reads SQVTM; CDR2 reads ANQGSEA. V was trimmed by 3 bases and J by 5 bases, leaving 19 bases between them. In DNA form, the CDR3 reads TGCAGCGTTGATCACCCAGGCTACCTGGGATATGGCTACACCTTC. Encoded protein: CSVDHPGYLGYGYTF.

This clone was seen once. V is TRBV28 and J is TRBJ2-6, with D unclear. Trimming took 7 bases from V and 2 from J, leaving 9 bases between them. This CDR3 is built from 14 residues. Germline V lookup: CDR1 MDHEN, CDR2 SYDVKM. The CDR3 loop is CASNPGPGANVLTF. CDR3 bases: TGTGCCAGCAACCCGGGCCCTGGGGCCAACGTCCTGACTTTC.

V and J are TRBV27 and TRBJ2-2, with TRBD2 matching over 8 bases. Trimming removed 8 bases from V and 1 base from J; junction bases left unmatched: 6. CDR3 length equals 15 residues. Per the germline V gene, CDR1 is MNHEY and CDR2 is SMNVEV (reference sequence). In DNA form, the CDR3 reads TGTGCCAGCGGGCTCGCGGGAGGGAACACCGGGGAGCTGTTTTTT. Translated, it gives CASGLAGGNTGELFF.

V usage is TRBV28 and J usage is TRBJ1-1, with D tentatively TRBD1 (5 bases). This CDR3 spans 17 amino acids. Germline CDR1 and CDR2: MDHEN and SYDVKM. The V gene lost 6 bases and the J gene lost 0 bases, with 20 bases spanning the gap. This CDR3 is CASSSPPRDPMNTEAFF. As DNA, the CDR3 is TGTGCCAGCAGCTCCCCCCCCAGGGATCCTATGAACACTGAAGCTTTCTTT. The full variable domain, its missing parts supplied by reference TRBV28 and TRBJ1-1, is DVKVTQSSRYLVKRTGEKVFLECVQDMDHENMFWYRQDPGLGLRLIYFSYDVKMKEKGDIPEGYSVSREKKERFSLILESASTNQTSMYLCASSSPPRDPMNTEAFFGQGTRLTVV.

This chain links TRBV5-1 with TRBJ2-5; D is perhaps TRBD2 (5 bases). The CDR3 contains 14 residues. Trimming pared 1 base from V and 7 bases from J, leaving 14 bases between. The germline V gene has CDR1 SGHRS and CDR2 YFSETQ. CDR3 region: CASSLITSSGTQYF. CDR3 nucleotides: TGCGCCAGCAGCTTGATTACTAGTTCGGGGACCCAGTACTTC. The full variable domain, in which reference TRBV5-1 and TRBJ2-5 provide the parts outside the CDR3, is KAGVTQTPRYLIKTRGQQVTLSCSPISGHRSVSWYQQTPGQGLQFLFEYFSETQRNKGNFPGRFSGRQFSNSRSEMNVSTLELGDSALYLCASSLITSSGTQYFGPGTRLLVL.

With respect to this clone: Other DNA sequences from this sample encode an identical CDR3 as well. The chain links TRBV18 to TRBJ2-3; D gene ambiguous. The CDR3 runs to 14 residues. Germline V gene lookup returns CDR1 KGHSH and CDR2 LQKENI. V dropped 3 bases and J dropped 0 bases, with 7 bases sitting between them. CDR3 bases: TGTGCCAGCTCACCCTTAGACAGCACAGATACGCAGTATTTT. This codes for CASSPLDSTDTQYF. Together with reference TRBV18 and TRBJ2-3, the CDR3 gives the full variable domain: NAGVMQNPRHLVRRRGQEARLRCSPMKGHSHVYWYRQLPEEGLKFMVYLQKENIIDESGMPKERFSAEFPKEGPSILRIQQVVRGDSAAYFCASSPLDSTDTQYFGPGTRLTVL.

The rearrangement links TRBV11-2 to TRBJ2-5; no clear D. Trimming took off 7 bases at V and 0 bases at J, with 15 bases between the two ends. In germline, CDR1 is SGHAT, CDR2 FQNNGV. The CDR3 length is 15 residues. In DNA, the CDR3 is TGTGCCAGCACAACCTGGCGAACGTACCAAGAGACCCAGTACTTC. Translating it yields CASTTWRTYQETQYF.

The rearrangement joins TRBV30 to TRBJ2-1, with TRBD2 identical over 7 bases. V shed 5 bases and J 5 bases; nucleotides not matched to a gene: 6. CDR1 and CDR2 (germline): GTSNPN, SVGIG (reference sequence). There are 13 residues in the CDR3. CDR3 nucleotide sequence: TGTGCCTGGTCCCGCCTAGCGGACAATGAGCAGTTCTTC. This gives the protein CAWSRLADNEQFF.